These 20 T cell receptor beta chains were sequenced from one sample in a study of cytomegalovirus exposure and HLA in healthy donors. Generated by immunoSEQ multiplex PCR, the TCRdb table keeps only in-frame clones and is missing some. The data contain 95,000 to 150,000 clones, over 75% of them singletons. The sample was PBMCs. The receptors were gathered from a woman in her 30s in good health and CMV-seronegative.

This chain links TRBV2 with TRBJ2-7; possibly TRBD2 for D (6 bases). This CDR3 comprises 14 residues. Germline V gene lookup returns CDR1 SNHLY and CDR2 FYNNEI. V was pared by 5 bases and J by 2 bases, with 13 bases between. For the CDR3, the DNA is TGTGCCAGCAGTTTATTTGGGGGGACCTACGAGCAGTACTTC. This gives the protein CASSLFGGTYEQYF.

The chain combines TRBV30 with TRBJ1-5; the D is unclear. Germline V gene lookup returns CDR1 GTSNPN and CDR2 SVGIG (reference sequence). The V and J ends lost 3 bases and 0 bases respectively, with 12 bases between them. This CDR3 has 15 amino acids. This chain's CDR3 is CAWRAQVYSNQPQHF. The CDR3 bases are TGTGCCTGGAGAGCCCAGGTTTATAGCAATCAGCCCCAGCATTTT.

The rearrangement uses TRBV5-6 and TRBJ1-6; D not resolved. There are 15 residues in the CDR3. CDR1 and CDR2 from the germline V gene are SGHDT and YYEEEE. The V gene lost 2 bases and the J gene lost 0 bases, with 6 bases spanning the gap. CDR3 protein: CASSFGSSYNSPLHF. CDR3 sequence (DNA): TGTGCCAGCAGCTTCGGGAGCTCCTATAATTCACCCCTCCACTTT. The whole variable domain, filled in from reference TRBV5-6 and TRBJ1-6, reads DAGVTQSPTHLIKTRGQQVTLRCSPKSGHDTVSWYQQALGQGPQFIFQYYEEEERQRGNFPDRFSGHQFPNYSSELNVNALLLGDSALYLCASSFGSSYNSPLHFGNGTRLTVT.

The CDR3 DNA follows: TGTGCCATCAGTGCCGGACTAGGGGCCGGGGAGCTGTTTTTT. It translates to CAISAGLGAGELFF. The rearrangement links TRBV10-3 to TRBJ2-2; 7 bases are a match to TRBD2. The germline gives CDR1 ENHRY, CDR2 SYGVKD. V lost 4 bases to trimming and J lost 6 bases; unmatched junction nucleotides: 5. The CDR3 is made up of 14 amino acids.

The CDR3 reads CASSQRQGPGDSPLHF. The CDR3 DNA follows: TGTGCCAGCAGCCAGAGACAGGGTCCGGGAGATTCACCCCTCCACTTT. The chain employs TRBV14 and TRBJ1-6; TRBD1 aligns across 7 bases. V lost 3 bases, J lost 8 bases, and 10 bases stayed unmatched. The CDR3 has 16 amino acids. The germline CDR1 and CDR2 sequences are SGHDN and FVKESK.

This clone was observed once. The chain recombines TRBV19 with TRBJ1-2; D is possibly TRBD1 (5 bases). V lost 7 bases and J 0 bases, leaving 12 bases between the germline ends. Per the germline V gene, CDR1 is LNHDA and CDR2 is SQIVND (reference sequence). The CDR3 length is 14 residues. The CDR3 DNA reads TGTGCCAGTAATCGGCAGGGTTCTAACTATGGCTACACCTTC. This translates into CASNRQGSNYGYTF. The full variable domain, its missing parts supplied by reference TRBV19 and TRBJ1-2, is DGGITQSPKYLFRKEGQNVTLSCEQNLNHDAMYWYRQDPGQGLRLIYYSQIVNDFQKGDIAEGYSVSREKKESFPLTVTSAQKNPTAFYLCASNRQGSNYGYTFGSGTRLTVV.

The chain uses TRBV7-2 and TRBJ2-1; 9 bases are shared with TRBD1. This CDR3 is built from 15 residues. J lost 8 bases, V lost 5 bases, and 10 bases had no gene match. Germline V CDR1 and CDR2: SGHTA, FQGNSA. The CDR3 loop reads CASSESRDRVHEQFF. The CDR3 coding sequence is TGTGCCAGCAGCGAAAGTCGGGACAGGGTCCATGAGCAGTTCTTC.

This clone has just one count. J is TRBJ1-3 and V is TRBV28, with D uncertain. Germline lookup yields CDR1 MDHEN and CDR2 SYDVKM. CDR3 length: 15 residues. Deletions cut 3 bases from V and 0 bases from J, with 9 bases between. The CDR3 region is CASSFGVTSGNTIYF. CDR3 coding DNA: TGTGCCAGCAGTTTCGGGGTCACCTCTGGAAACACCATATATTTT. Using reference TRBV28 and TRBJ1-3 for the parts outside the CDR3, the full variable domain is DVKVTQSSRYLVKRTGEKVFLECVQDMDHENMFWYRQDPGLGLRLIYFSYDVKMKEKGDIPEGYSVSREKKERFSLILESASTNQTSMYLCASSFGVTSGNTIYFGEGSWLTVV.

This chain links TRBV11-3 with TRBJ2-1, with 9 bases matching TRBD2. The germline V gene has CDR1 SGHNT and CDR2 YENEEA. CDR3 size: 15 residues. V was clipped by 5 bases and J by 6 bases; unmatched bases: 8. CDR3 coding DNA: TGTGCCAGCAGCCTAGGCCGTAGCGGGGGCAATGAGCAGTTCTTC. This encodes CASSLGRSGGNEQFF.

This rearrangement joins TRBV18 to TRBJ2-1, with 7 bases fitting TRBD2. V gave up 0 bases and J gave up 0 bases; unmatched junction bases: 5. This CDR3 has 17 amino acids. Germline V gives CDR1 KGHSH, CDR2 LQKENI. The CDR3 loop reads CASSPPLGGISYNEQFF. For the CDR3, the DNA is TGTGCCAGCTCACCACCGTTGGGGGGGATCTCCTACAATGAGCAGTTCTTC.

The CDR3 is CASSQDSHPMGADEQYF. The CDR3 nucleotides are TGCGCCAGCAGCCAAGATTCTCACCCCATGGGGGCAGACGAGCAGTACTTC. The chain employs TRBV4-1 and TRBJ2-7; D perhaps matches TRBD1 (6 bases). CDR1 and CDR2 from the germline V gene are MGHRA and YSYEKL. This CDR3 has 17 amino acids. Trimming left V 0 bases short and J 5 bases short, with 20 bases between.

The gene calls are TRBV10-3 and TRBJ1-1; D is ambiguous. The CDR3 length is 14 residues. V dropped 4 bases and J dropped 1 base, with 10 bases sitting between them. Germline loops: CDR1 ENHRY, CDR2 SYGVKD. The CDR3 is CAISGGQPNTEAFF. In DNA form, the CDR3 reads TGTGCCATCAGTGGAGGTCAGCCGAACACTGAAGCTTTCTTT.

Remarks on this clone: Other DNA sequences in this specimen translate into the identical CDR3. The gene calls are TRBV9 and TRBJ2-5; D is unclear. V was pared by 1 base and J by 3 bases, with 10 bases between. Looked up from germline, CDR1 is SGDLS and CDR2 is YYNGEE. CDR3 size: 14 residues. This CDR3 is CASSVRAEEETQYF. In DNA form, the CDR3 reads TGTGCCAGCAGCGTACGCGCCGAGGAAGAGACCCAGTACTTC.

The gene calls are TRBV19 and TRBJ2-1; D is perhaps TRBD2 (5 bases). Germline assignment: CDR1 LNHDA and CDR2 SQIVND (reference sequence). V lost 8 bases and J lost 5, with 13 bases in between. There are 13 residues in the CDR3. CDR3 sequence reads: CASGLLRNNEQFF. CDR3 nucleotide sequence: TGTGCCAGTGGACTGCTGAGGAACAATGAGCAGTTCTTC. The whole variable domain, remainder taken from reference TRBV19 and TRBJ2-1, is DGGITQSPKYLFRKEGQNVTLSCEQNLNHDAMYWYRQDPGQGLRLIYYSQIVNDFQKGDIAEGYSVSREKKESFPLTVTSAQKNPTAFYLCASGLLRNNEQFFGPGTRLTVL.

This clone was seen only a few times. The chain couples TRBV5-1 to TRBJ1-2, with 8 nucleotides matching TRBD1. This CDR3 spans 12 amino acids. In germline, CDR1 is SGHRS, CDR2 YFSETQ. V shed 2 bases, J shed 8 bases, and the junction held 2 bases outside the gene matches. The CDR3 nucleotides read TGCGCCAGCAGCTTCGGGACAGGCGGCTACACCTTC. Translated, it gives CASSFGTGGYTF.

The chain is built from TRBV28 and TRBJ1-1; TRBD1 aligns across 7 bases. The CDR3 extends over 16 amino acids. Trimming took 7 bases from V and 0 from J; bases not matched to a gene: 11. Germline lookup yields CDR1 MDHEN and CDR2 SYDVKM. CDR3 coding DNA: TGTGCCAGCAACCCCGGGACAGCTACCCTGAACACTGAAGCTTTCTTT. It encodes CASNPGTATLNTEAFF.

The chain couples TRBV2 to TRBJ1-2, with D uncertain. The germline gives CDR1 SNHLY, CDR2 FYNNEI. Trimming shortened V by 3 bases and J by 8 bases, and 19 bases separated the two germline ends. The CDR3 is made up of 15 amino acids. This chain's CDR3 is CASSETFGRLGGYTF. The CDR3 DNA reads as TGTGCCAGCAGTGAGACCTTCGGCAGGTTGGGCGGCTACACCTTC.

The genes are TRBV20-1 and TRBJ2-5, with D tentatively TRBD1 (6 bases). Gene TRBJ2-7 matches the end of the DNA better, so the J call may be wrong. This CDR3 region has 11 residues. Germline CDR1 is DFQATT and CDR2 is SNEGSKA (reference sequence). The CDR3 spells CSARGHYEQYF. DNA for the CDR3: TGCAGTGCTAGGGGACACTACGAGCAGTACTTC.

The chain combines TRBV7-2 with TRBJ2-7, with 9 bases lining up with TRBD2. There are 15 residues in the CDR3. CDR1 and CDR2 from the germline V gene are SGHTA and FQGNSA. Losses at the gene ends were 8 bases for V and 5 bases for J; bases not matched to a gene: 13. The CDR3 protein is CASGFGGGAPNEQYF. CDR3 sequence (DNA): TGTGCCAGCGGATTTGGCGGGGGGGCCCCCAACGAGCAGTACTTC. Filled out from reference TRBV7-2 and TRBJ2-7, the complete variable domain reads GAGVSQSPSNKVTEKGKDVELRCDPISGHTALYWYRQSLGQGLEFLIYFQGNSAPDKSGLPSDRFSAERTGGSVSTLTIQRTQQEDSAVYLCASGFGGGAPNEQYFGPGTRLTVT.

This chain connects TRBV6-1 to TRBJ2-1; D possibly corresponds to TRBD1 (5 bases). Germline lookup yields CDR1 MNHNS and CDR2 SASEGT. CDR3 size: 15 residues. The V and J ends lost 3 bases and 0 bases respectively, with 9 bases between them. CDR3 DNA sequence: TGTGCCAGCAGTGAGGGGCAATCCTCCTACAATGAGCAGTTCTTC. The encoded protein is CASSEGQSSYNEQFF.